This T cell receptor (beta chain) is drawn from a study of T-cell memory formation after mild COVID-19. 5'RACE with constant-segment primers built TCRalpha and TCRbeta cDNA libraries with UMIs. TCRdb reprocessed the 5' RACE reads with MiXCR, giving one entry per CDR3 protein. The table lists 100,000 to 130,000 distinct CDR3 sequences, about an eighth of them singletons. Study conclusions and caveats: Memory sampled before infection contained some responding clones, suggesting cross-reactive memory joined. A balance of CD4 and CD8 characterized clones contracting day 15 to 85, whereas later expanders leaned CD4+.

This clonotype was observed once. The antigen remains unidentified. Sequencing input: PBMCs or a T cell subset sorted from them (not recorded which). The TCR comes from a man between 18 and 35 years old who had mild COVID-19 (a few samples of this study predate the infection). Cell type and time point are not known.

The CDR3 loop is CASRWGNGNTGELFF. The CDR3 DNA follows: TGTGCCAGCAGATGGGGGAACGGGAACACCGGGGAGCTGTTTTTT. J is TRBJ2-2 and V is TRBV5-6; D could derive from TRBD1 or TRBD2 (5 bases each). V was trimmed by 5 bases and J by 1 base, leaving 12 bases between them. CDR1 is SGHDT and CDR2 is YYEEEE in the germline V gene. The CDR3 extends over 15 amino acids.